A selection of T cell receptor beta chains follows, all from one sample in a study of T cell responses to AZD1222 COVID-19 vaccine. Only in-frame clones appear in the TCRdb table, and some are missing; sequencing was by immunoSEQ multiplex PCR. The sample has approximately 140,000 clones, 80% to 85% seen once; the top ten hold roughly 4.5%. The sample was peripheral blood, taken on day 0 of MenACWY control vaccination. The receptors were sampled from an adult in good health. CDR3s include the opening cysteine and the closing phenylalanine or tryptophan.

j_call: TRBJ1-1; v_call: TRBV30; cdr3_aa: CAWIGGAQGNTEAFF
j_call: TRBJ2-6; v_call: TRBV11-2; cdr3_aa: CASSTHRGNGANVLTF
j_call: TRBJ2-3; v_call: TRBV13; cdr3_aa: CASSEQGAGNTQYF
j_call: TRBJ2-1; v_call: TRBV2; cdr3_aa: CASNYQRGAGNEQFF
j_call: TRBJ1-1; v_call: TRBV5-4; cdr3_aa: CASSHRGEYTEAFF
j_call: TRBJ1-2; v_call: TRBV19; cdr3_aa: CASSDRVGYGYTF
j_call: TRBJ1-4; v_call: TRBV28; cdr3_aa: CASSFSIWGKLFF
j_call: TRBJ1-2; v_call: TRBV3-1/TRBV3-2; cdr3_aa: CASSRSFIRANYGYTF
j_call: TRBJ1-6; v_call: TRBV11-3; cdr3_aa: CASSLGQNSPLHF
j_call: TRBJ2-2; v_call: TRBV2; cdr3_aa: CASRSGSRVTGELFF
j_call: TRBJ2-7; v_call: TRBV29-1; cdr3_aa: CSVGSGTGTYEQYF
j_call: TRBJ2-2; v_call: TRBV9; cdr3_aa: CASSVGDRGSGELFF
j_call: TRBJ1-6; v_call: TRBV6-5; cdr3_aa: CASTQTGKRPLHF
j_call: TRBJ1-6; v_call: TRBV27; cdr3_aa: CASTAGTGLNSPLHF
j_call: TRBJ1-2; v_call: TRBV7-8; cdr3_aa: CASSVLNYGYTF
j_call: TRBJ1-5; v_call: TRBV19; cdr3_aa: CASSFFGAGQPQHF
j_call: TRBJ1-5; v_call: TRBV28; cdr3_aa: CASSLAGGGIQPQHF
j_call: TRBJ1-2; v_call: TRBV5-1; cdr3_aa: CASLPLGPNYGYTF
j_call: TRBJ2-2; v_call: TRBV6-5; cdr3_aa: CASSRPPNTGELFF
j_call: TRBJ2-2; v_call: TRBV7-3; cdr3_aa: CASSLDTRTGELFF
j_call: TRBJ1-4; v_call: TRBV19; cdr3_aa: CASSIPGTGDEKLFF